These 30 T cell receptor beta chains were all obtained from the same sample, sequenced in a study of tissue T cells after allogeneic stem cell transplantation. TCRdb's copy holds only in-frame clones and misses some; the assay was immunoSEQ multiplex PCR. The table lists around 4,100 clones, approximately 57% of them singletons. This specimen consisted of tissue from the esophagus, obtained at autopsy. The source of these receptors is a female donor older than 55 with lung cancer.

The V call is TRBV9, the J call TRBJ2-3, with D perhaps matching TRBD1 or TRBD2 (6 bases each). The CDR3 length is 15 residues. Germline V gene sequence: CDR1 SGDLS, CDR2 YYNGEE. The ends were cut back, 4 bases at V and 0 bases at J, with 12 bases in the middle. The CDR3 reads CASSHGGPSTDTQYF. DNA of the CDR3: TGTGCCAGCAGCCACGGGGGCCCTAGCACAGATACGCAGTATTTT.

The chain carries TRBV4-1 and TRBJ2-3; the match to TRBD2 covers 8 bases. With V trimmed by 0 bases and J by 5 bases, 1 base remained unmatched. The germline gives CDR1 MGHRA, CDR2 YSYEKL. The CDR3 extends over 14 amino acids. CDR3: CASSQEAGGDTQYF. The CDR3 DNA sequence: TGCGCCAGCAGCCAAGAGGCGGGAGGAGATACGCAGTATTTT.

The V and J genes are TRBV5-1 and TRBJ2-2, with no clear D. CDR1 is SGHRS and CDR2 is YFSETQ in the germline V gene. V was shortened by 4 bases and J by 6 bases, with 10 bases between the two germline ends. The CDR3 runs 13 residues. The CDR3, as DNA: TGCGCCAGCAGCCGTCGAGGATCCGGGGAGCTGTTTTTT. Its protein is CASSRRGSGELFF.

This clone appeared a few times. This sequence joins TRBV7-2 and TRBJ2-7; 9 bases map to TRBD2. The CDR3 has 17 residues. Trimming took 5 bases from V and 2 from J; bases not matched to a gene: 13. The germline gives CDR1 SGHTA, CDR2 FQGNSA. The CDR3 sequence: CASSPLPGLASTYEQYF. The CDR3 DNA follows: TGTGCCAGCAGCCCACTTCCGGGACTAGCTTCAACCTACGAGCAGTACTTC.

V and J are TRBV11-3 and TRBJ2-7; maybe TRBD1 (6 bases). Germline V gene lookup returns CDR1 SGHNT and CDR2 YENEEA. CDR3 size: 14 residues. V was trimmed by 5 bases and J by 3 bases, leaving 14 bases between them. The CDR3 spells CASSPGQSDYEQYF. In nucleotides, the CDR3 is TGTGCCAGCAGCCCCGGACAGTCAGACTACGAGCAGTACTTC.

This clone was recorded a few times. The chain employs TRBV6-6 and TRBJ2-1; 10 bases line up with TRBD2. The CDR3 is made up of 15 amino acids. The germline V gene encodes CDR1 MNHNY and CDR2 SVGAGI (reference sequence). Losses at the gene ends were 6 bases for V and 6 bases for J; bases not matched to a gene: 8. CDR3 in amino acids: CASSSGLAVINEQFF. CDR3 coding DNA: TGTGCCAGCAGCTCAGGACTAGCGGTAATCAATGAGCAGTTCTTC.

V usage is TRBV4-3 and J usage is TRBJ1-2; D is unclear. CDR1 LGHNA and CDR2 YSLEER come from the germline V gene. The V and J ends lost 1 base and 3 bases respectively, with 9 bases between them. CDR3 length: 14 residues. The CDR3 is CASSQVGSDYGYTF. The DNA for the CDR3 is TGCGCCAGCAGCCAAGTGGGCAGTGACTATGGCTACACCTTC.

This clone was found once. The V and J genes are TRBV9 and TRBJ2-3; maybe TRBD1 (5 bases). Germline CDR1 and CDR2: SGDLS and YYNGEE. Trimming stripped 0 bases from V and 4 bases from J, with 12 bases between. The CDR3 loop spans 15 amino acids. CDR3 nucleotide sequence: TGTGCCAGCAGCGTAGGGGGCGCGGCCCCAGATACGCAGTATTTT. This encodes CASSVGGAAPDTQYF.

The V gene is TRBV7-9, the J gene TRBJ1-4, with a weak D call TRBD1 (5 bases). Trimming took 8 bases from V and 8 from J, leaving 12 bases between them. CDR1 and CDR2 (germline): SEHNR, FQNEAQ (reference sequence). CDR3 length equals 12 residues. The DNA for the CDR3 is TGTGCCAGCCAGGGAGGGGAGGAAAAACTGTTTTTT. This gives the protein CASQGGEEKLFF.

CDR3 nucleotides: TGCGCCAGCAGCTTGTCGTCAGCCTACAATGAGCAGTTCTTC. Its translation: CASSLSSAYNEQFF. This chain links TRBV5-1 with TRBJ2-1, with no clear D. Germline CDR1 is SGHRS and CDR2 is YFSETQ. The CDR3 loop spans 14 amino acids. V lost 1 base and J 2 bases, leaving 7 bases between the germline ends.

A few counts support this clone. The genes are TRBV5-4 and TRBJ1-6; no reliable D call. The V and J ends lost 1 base and 6 bases respectively, with 8 bases between them. The CDR3 totals 14 residues. Germline assignment: CDR1 SGHNT and CDR2 YYREEE (reference sequence). CDR3: CASSLTVANSPLHF. CDR3 in DNA: TGTGCCAGCAGCTTGACAGTTGCTAATTCACCCCTCCACTTT.

The chain uses TRBV5-1 and TRBJ2-2, with D possibly being TRBD2 (5 bases). Germline CDR1 and CDR2: SGHRS and YFSETQ. This CDR3 is 16 amino acids long. Trimming removed 1 base from V and 1 base from J, with 11 bases in between. For the CDR3, the DNA is TGCGCCAGCAGCTTGAGCCGGGGTATGAACACCGGGGAGCTGTTTTTT. Translation gives CASSLSRGMNTGELFF. Together with reference TRBV5-1 and TRBJ2-2, the CDR3 gives the full variable domain: KAGVTQTPRYLIKTRGQQVTLSCSPISGHRSVSWYQQTPGQGLQFLFEYFSETQRNKGNFPGRFSGRQFSNSRSEMNVSTLELGDSALYLCASSLSRGMNTGELFFGEGSRLTVL.

A remark on this clone: The junction departs from germline at one end; a sequencing error may be responsible. This chain connects TRBV4-1 to TRBJ2-7; TRBD2 aligns across 14 bases. The CDR3 runs 16 residues. The germline V gene has CDR1 MGHRA and CDR2 YSYEKL. CDR3 protein: CVSSRGTSGSFYEQYF. Written as DNA, the CDR3 is TGCGTCAGCAGCCGCGGGACTAGCGGGAGTTTCTACGAGCAGTACTTC.

This rearrangement joins TRBV21-1 to TRBJ1-5. TRBV21-1 is termed a pseudogene. There are 12 residues in the CDR3. DNA of the CDR3: TGTGCCAGCCCGGGTTGCAATCAGCCCCAGCATTTT. It encodes CASPGCNQPQHF.

The chain employs TRBV29-1 and TRBJ1-3; D unresolved. CDR3 length: 14 amino acids. Trimming stripped 3 bases from V and 0 bases from J, with 9 bases between. Looked up from germline, CDR1 is SQVTM and CDR2 is ANQGSEA. CDR3 in amino acids: CSVDGTRSGNTIYF. The CDR3 region has the DNA TGCAGCGTTGATGGTACCCGCTCTGGAAACACCATATATTTT.

The chain joins TRBV7-9 to TRBJ1-2, with a tentative D call TRBD1 (6 bases). V lost 5 bases and J lost 5, with 15 bases in between. The CDR3 contains 14 residues. Germline CDR1 is SEHNR and CDR2 is FQNEAQ (reference sequence). CDR3 nucleotides: TGTGCCAGCAGCCTGGACAGTCGAGGGTATGGCTACACCTTC. Protein sequence: CASSLDSRGYGYTF.

The V call is TRBV6-4, the J call TRBJ1-2; TRBD1 might be the D (5 bases). CDR1 MRHNA and CDR2 SNTAGT come from the germline V gene. V was clipped by 10 bases and J by 7 bases, with 16 bases between them. The CDR3 is 12 amino acids. This chain's CDR3 is CATKDGGLGYTF. Here the CDR3 DNA reads TGTGCCACCAAGGACGGGGGTCTTGGCTACACCTTC.

The chain couples TRBV11-3 to TRBJ2-3; D not certain. The CDR3 contains 18 residues. V lost 5 bases and J 0 bases, leaving 21 bases between the germline ends. In germline, CDR1 is SGHNT, CDR2 YENEEA. The CDR3 nucleotides are TGTGCCAGCAGCCCGGGCCTATTGGCGGTAACTAGCACAGATACGCAGTATTTT. The encoded protein is CASSPGLLAVTSTDTQYF.

V is TRBV7-2 and J is TRBJ1-2; tentatively, D is TRBD1 (5 bases). The CDR3 loop spans 13 amino acids. Per the germline V gene, CDR1 is SGHTA and CDR2 is FQGNSA. Trimming shortened V by 5 bases and J by 4 bases, and 11 bases separated the two germline ends. In nucleotides, the CDR3 is TGTGCCAGCAGCCCGGACATTCCCTATGGCTACACCTTC. Amino acid sequence: CASSPDIPYGYTF.

The chain is built from TRBV11-3 and TRBJ1-2, with 9 positions matching TRBD1. Germline CDR1 reads SGHNT; CDR2 reads YENEEA. CDR3 length: 14 amino acids. V was pared by 5 bases and J by 3 bases, with 4 bases of the junction left unmatched. CDR3: CASSARDRDYGYTF. CDR3 DNA: TGTGCCAGCAGCGCCCGGGACAGGGACTATGGCTACACCTTC.

There are a few counts of this clone. CDR3 amino acids: CASNNGQGYGYTF. The CDR3 DNA reads as TGTGCCAGCAATAACGGACAGGGCTATGGCTACACCTTC. This chain links TRBV6-5 with TRBJ1-2; 8 nucleotides line up with TRBD1. The CDR3 loop spans 13 amino acids. Germline V gene lookup returns CDR1 MNHEY and CDR2 SVGAGI. The trim removed 7 bases at V and 4 bases at J, leaving 5 bases unmatched.

J is TRBJ1-5 and V is TRBV29-1; D call uncertain. Germline V gene data show CDR1 as SQVTM and CDR2 as ANQGSEA. Trimming stripped 8 bases from V and 6 bases from J, with 14 bases between. The CDR3 totals 12 residues. The CDR3 here is CSRGPGCQPQHF. For the CDR3, the DNA is TGCAGCCGAGGACCGGGTTGTCAGCCCCAGCATTTT.

The chain has TRBV4-1 and TRBJ2-5, with 8 bases lining up with TRBD2. The V gene's germline CDR1 is MGHRA and CDR2 YSYEKL. V lost 3 bases, J lost 2 bases, and 5 bases stayed unmatched. The CDR3 covers 15 residues. This chain's CDR3 is CASSHPTSGQETQYF. The CDR3 DNA reads as TGCGCCAGCAGCCACCCTACTAGCGGACAAGAGACCCAGTACTTC.

This chain uses TRBV7-9 with TRBJ2-1; 12 nucleotides align to TRBD2. CDR1 and CDR2 from the germline V gene are SEHNR and FQNEAQ (reference sequence). Trimming took 5 bases from V and 3 from J; bases not matched to a gene: 14. This CDR3 contains 19 residues. CDR3 nucleotides: TGTGCCAGCAGCGATATGGAGACTAGCGGGGGTTACTACTACAATGAGCAGTTCTTC. It encodes CASSDMETSGGYYYNEQFF.

By sample fraction, this clone is medium-sized. The gene calls are TRBV5-1 and TRBJ2-3; D remains unclear. This CDR3 has 16 amino acids. Looked up from germline, CDR1 is SGHRS and CDR2 is YFSETQ. The V gene lost 0 bases and the J gene lost 6 bases, with 17 bases spanning the gap. The CDR3 DNA follows: TGCGCCAGCAGCTTGGGGTTCGATACTCCCGGCGATACGCAGTATTTT. Residues: CASSLGFDTPGDTQYF.

This chain joins TRBV7-8 and TRBJ1-2, with TRBD1 identical over 7 bases. Germline V gives CDR1 SGHVS, CDR2 FQNEAQ. CDR3 length: 15 residues. V was pared by 5 bases and J by 1 base, with 7 bases of the junction left unmatched. CDR3 loop: CASSIRDRINYGYTF. For the CDR3, the DNA is TGTGCCAGCAGCATACGGGACAGAATTAACTATGGCTACACCTTC.

This clone has only a few counts. The chain carries TRBV7-9 and TRBJ2-7; D is undetermined. Germline loops: CDR1 SEHNR, CDR2 FQNEAQ (reference sequence). V lost 5 bases and J 9 bases, leaving 14 bases between the germline ends. The CDR3 is made up of 12 amino acids. The CDR3, as DNA: TGTGCCAGCAGCCCTCTCGAGCCTGGGCAGTACTTC. The encoded protein is CASSPLEPGQYF.

V is TRBV7-9 and J is TRBJ2-5, with 9 positions matching TRBD2. This CDR3 spans 17 amino acids. The V segment lost 2 bases and the J segment 5 bases; nucleotides outside the gene matches: 12. The germline CDR1 and CDR2 sequences are SEHNR and FQNEAQ (reference sequence). As DNA, the CDR3 is TGTGCCAGCAGCTTATATGGTAGCGGGGGTTGGGTCGAGACCCAGTACTTC. The encoded protein is CASSLYGSGGWVETQYF.

CDR3 residues: CAWSQGFYNEQFF. CDR3 in DNA: TGTGCCTGGAGCCAGGGCTTCTACAATGAGCAGTTCTTC. This chain links TRBV30 with TRBJ2-1; D might be TRBD1 (5 bases). Trimming removed 3 bases from V and 3 bases from J, with 9 bases in between. Germline values: CDR1 GTSNPN, CDR2 SVGIG (reference sequence). There are 13 residues in the CDR3. Full variable domain (rest looked up from reference TRBV30 and TRBJ2-1): SQTIHQWPATLVQPVGSPLSLECTVEGTSNPNLYWYRQAAGRGLQLLFYSVGIGQISSEVPQNLSASRPQDRQFILSSKKLLLSDSGFYLCAWSQGFYNEQFFGPGTRLTVL.

The gene calls are TRBV5-1 and TRBJ1-1, with D unclear. This CDR3 is 15 amino acids long. Trimming pared 4 bases from V and 1 base from J, leaving 14 bases between. CDR1 and CDR2 from the germline V gene are SGHRS and YFSETQ. The CDR3 region has the DNA TGCGCCAGCAGCCGACGGACGGTTACGAACACTGAAGCTTTCTTT. Translation gives CASSRRTVTNTEAFF.